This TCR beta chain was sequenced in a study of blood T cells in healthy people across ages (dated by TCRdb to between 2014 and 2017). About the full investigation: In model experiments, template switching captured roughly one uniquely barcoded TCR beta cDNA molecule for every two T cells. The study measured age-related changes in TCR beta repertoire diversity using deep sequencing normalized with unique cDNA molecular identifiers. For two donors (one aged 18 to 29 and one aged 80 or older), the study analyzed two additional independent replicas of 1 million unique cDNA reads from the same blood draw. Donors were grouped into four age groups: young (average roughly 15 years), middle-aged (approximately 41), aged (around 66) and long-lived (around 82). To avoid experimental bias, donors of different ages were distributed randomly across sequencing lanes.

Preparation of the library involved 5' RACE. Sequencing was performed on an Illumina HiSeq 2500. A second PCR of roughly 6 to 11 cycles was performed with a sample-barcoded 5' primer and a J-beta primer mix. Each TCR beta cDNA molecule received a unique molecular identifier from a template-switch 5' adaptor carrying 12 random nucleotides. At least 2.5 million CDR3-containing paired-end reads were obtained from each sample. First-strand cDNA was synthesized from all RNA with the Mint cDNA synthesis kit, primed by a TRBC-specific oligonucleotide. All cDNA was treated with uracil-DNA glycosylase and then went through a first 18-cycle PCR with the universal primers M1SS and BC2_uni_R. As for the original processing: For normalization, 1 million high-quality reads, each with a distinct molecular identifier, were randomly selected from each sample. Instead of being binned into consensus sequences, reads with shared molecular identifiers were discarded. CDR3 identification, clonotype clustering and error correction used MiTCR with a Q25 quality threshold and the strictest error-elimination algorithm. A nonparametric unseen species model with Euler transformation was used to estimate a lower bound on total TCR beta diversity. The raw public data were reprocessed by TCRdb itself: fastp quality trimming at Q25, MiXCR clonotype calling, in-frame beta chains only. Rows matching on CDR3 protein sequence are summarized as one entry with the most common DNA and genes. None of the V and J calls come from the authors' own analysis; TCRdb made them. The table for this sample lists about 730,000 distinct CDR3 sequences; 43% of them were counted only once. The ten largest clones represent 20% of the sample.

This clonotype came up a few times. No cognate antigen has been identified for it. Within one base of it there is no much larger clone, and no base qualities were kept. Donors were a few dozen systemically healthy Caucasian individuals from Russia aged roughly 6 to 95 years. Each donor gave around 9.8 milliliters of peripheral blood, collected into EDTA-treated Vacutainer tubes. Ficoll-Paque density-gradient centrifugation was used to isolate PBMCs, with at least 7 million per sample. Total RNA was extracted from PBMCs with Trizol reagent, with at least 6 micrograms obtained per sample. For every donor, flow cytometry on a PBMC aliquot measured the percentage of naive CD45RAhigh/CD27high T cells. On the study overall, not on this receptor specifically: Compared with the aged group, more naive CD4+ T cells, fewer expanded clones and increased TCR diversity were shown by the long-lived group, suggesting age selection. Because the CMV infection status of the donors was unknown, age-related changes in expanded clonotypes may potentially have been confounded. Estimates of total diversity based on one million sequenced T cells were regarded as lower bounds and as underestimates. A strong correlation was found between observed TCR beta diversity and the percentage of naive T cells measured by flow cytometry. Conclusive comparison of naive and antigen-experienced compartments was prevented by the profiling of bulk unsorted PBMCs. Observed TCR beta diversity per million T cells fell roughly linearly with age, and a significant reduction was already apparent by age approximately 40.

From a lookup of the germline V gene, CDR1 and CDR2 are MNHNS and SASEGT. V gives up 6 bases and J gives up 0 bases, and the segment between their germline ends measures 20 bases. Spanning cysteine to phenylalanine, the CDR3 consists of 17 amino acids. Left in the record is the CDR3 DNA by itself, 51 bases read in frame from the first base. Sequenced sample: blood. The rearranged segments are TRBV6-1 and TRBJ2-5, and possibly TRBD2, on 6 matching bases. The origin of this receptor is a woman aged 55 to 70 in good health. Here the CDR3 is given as CASRFGGLTNYQETQYF. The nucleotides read TGTGCCAGCAGATTTGGGGGACTCACAAACTACCAAGAGACCCAGTACTTC.